Listed below are T cell receptor beta chains from one sample, sequenced in a study of OX40 agonist ivuxolimab in advanced cancers. Sequencing used immunoSEQ multiplex PCR; TCRdb keeps in-frame clones, though not all of them. The data show fewer than 70,000 clones, 80% to 90% seen once. This specimen consisted of CD4+ or CD8+ T cells sorted from blood, obtained in a trial of the OX40 agonist ivuxolimab. Receptors were obtained from an adult with an advanced solid tumor such as melanoma, head and neck, liver or kidney cancer. Both conserved end residues are part of each CDR3. The order of the fields is CDR3 DNA, CDR3 protein, J gene, D gene, clone size, V gene. D genes are given only for firm matches. Only some rows state a clone size, as once, few, many or a class for expanded clones.

DNA: TGTGCCAGCAGCTCTGGAGGAGGTCTGCCCTACGAGCAGTACTTC
CDR3: CASSSGGGLPYEQYF
J: TRBJ2-7
D: .
size: .
V: TRBV5-4

DNA: TGTGCCAGCACCTCCCCCACTAGCGGTACAGAGACCCAGTACTTC
CDR3: CASTSPTSGTETQYF
J: TRBJ2-5
D: TRBD2
size: .
V: TRBV28

DNA: TGTGCCAGCAGTTACTCCACGAGGGGTGAAAAACTGTTTTTT
CDR3: CASSYSTRGEKLFF
J: TRBJ1-4
D: .
size: few
V: TRBV6-5

DNA: TGTGCCAGCAGCTGGGGGGCTACTAATGAAAAACTGTTTTTT
CDR3: CASSWGATNEKLFF
J: TRBJ1-4
D: .
size: .
V: TRBV5-6

DNA: TGTGCCAGCAGCCCCACAGGGCTTTCCTCACCCCTCCACTTT
CDR3: CASSPTGLSSPLHF
J: TRBJ1-6
D: .
size: .
V: TRBV5-6

DNA: TGCGCCAGCAGCTTGGAAGGACGCACAGGTGGTGAAGCTTTCTTT
CDR3: CASSLEGRTGGEAFF
J: TRBJ1-1
D: .
size: .
V: TRBV5-1

DNA: TGTGCCAGCAGTTTATCGATACGGACAGGGAGAGAGACCCAGTACTTC
CDR3: CASSLSIRTGRETQYF
J: TRBJ2-5
D: TRBD1
size: .
V: TRBV27

DNA: TGTGCCAGCAGTTTATTGGGTCAGAGGGTCACCGGGGAGCTGTTTTTT
CDR3: CASSLLGQRVTGELFF
J: TRBJ2-2
D: .
size: once
V: TRBV28

DNA: TGTGCCAGCAGCCAAACACCTCCGGGACTAGCGGGAGACGAGCAGTACTTC
CDR3: CASSQTPPGLAGDEQYF
J: TRBJ2-7
D: TRBD2
size: .
V: TRBV11-2

DNA: TGCGCCAGCAGCCAGGCCGGGACTAACGACAATGAGCAGTTCTTC
CDR3: CASSQAGTNDNEQFF
J: TRBJ2-1
D: TRBD2
size: .
V: TRBV4-1

DNA: TGTGCCAGCAGCTCGACAGGGCGAAATGAAAAACTGTTTTTT
CDR3: CASSSTGRNEKLFF
J: TRBJ1-4
D: TRBD1
size: .
V: TRBV7-6

DNA: TGTGCCAGCACCATAGGTAGGGGCCCGCCGGGGGAGCAGTACTTC
CDR3: CASTIGRGPPGEQYF
J: TRBJ2-7
D: .
size: once
V: TRBV28

DNA: TGCAGCGTTGCGCGAAACATGAACACTGAAGCTTTCTTT
CDR3: CSVARNMNTEAFF
J: TRBJ1-1
D: .
size: few
V: TRBV29-1

DNA: TGCGCCAGCAGCCTATCCGGGACTAGCGGGAGGGGCTACAATGAGCAGTTCTTC
CDR3: CASSLSGTSGRGYNEQFF
J: TRBJ2-1
D: TRBD2
size: .
V: TRBV4-1

DNA: TGTGCCAGTAGCACCTCGGGACTTGGGATACTCGAGCAGTACTTC
CDR3: CASSTSGLGILEQYF
J: TRBJ2-7
D: .
size: .
V: TRBV19

DNA: TGTGCCAGCAGCTCATCCACGTCGTACGAGCAGTACTTC
CDR3: CASSSSTSYEQYF
J: TRBJ2-7
D: .
size: .
V: TRBV5-4

DNA: TGTGCCAGCAGCCTCTCCGAAGGCCCGCAAGAGACCCAGTACTTC
CDR3: CASSLSEGPQETQYF
J: TRBJ2-5
D: .
size: .
V: TRBV5-4

DNA: TGCGCCAGCAGCTTGGACAGAGAGTACGAGCAGTACTTC
CDR3: CASSLDREYEQYF
J: TRBJ2-7
D: .
size: .
V: TRBV5-1

DNA: TGTGCCAGTAGTATCCTCGGTCCCACGGGCAGTGAAGCTTTCTTT
CDR3: CASSILGPTGSEAFF
J: TRBJ1-1
D: .
size: .
V: TRBV19